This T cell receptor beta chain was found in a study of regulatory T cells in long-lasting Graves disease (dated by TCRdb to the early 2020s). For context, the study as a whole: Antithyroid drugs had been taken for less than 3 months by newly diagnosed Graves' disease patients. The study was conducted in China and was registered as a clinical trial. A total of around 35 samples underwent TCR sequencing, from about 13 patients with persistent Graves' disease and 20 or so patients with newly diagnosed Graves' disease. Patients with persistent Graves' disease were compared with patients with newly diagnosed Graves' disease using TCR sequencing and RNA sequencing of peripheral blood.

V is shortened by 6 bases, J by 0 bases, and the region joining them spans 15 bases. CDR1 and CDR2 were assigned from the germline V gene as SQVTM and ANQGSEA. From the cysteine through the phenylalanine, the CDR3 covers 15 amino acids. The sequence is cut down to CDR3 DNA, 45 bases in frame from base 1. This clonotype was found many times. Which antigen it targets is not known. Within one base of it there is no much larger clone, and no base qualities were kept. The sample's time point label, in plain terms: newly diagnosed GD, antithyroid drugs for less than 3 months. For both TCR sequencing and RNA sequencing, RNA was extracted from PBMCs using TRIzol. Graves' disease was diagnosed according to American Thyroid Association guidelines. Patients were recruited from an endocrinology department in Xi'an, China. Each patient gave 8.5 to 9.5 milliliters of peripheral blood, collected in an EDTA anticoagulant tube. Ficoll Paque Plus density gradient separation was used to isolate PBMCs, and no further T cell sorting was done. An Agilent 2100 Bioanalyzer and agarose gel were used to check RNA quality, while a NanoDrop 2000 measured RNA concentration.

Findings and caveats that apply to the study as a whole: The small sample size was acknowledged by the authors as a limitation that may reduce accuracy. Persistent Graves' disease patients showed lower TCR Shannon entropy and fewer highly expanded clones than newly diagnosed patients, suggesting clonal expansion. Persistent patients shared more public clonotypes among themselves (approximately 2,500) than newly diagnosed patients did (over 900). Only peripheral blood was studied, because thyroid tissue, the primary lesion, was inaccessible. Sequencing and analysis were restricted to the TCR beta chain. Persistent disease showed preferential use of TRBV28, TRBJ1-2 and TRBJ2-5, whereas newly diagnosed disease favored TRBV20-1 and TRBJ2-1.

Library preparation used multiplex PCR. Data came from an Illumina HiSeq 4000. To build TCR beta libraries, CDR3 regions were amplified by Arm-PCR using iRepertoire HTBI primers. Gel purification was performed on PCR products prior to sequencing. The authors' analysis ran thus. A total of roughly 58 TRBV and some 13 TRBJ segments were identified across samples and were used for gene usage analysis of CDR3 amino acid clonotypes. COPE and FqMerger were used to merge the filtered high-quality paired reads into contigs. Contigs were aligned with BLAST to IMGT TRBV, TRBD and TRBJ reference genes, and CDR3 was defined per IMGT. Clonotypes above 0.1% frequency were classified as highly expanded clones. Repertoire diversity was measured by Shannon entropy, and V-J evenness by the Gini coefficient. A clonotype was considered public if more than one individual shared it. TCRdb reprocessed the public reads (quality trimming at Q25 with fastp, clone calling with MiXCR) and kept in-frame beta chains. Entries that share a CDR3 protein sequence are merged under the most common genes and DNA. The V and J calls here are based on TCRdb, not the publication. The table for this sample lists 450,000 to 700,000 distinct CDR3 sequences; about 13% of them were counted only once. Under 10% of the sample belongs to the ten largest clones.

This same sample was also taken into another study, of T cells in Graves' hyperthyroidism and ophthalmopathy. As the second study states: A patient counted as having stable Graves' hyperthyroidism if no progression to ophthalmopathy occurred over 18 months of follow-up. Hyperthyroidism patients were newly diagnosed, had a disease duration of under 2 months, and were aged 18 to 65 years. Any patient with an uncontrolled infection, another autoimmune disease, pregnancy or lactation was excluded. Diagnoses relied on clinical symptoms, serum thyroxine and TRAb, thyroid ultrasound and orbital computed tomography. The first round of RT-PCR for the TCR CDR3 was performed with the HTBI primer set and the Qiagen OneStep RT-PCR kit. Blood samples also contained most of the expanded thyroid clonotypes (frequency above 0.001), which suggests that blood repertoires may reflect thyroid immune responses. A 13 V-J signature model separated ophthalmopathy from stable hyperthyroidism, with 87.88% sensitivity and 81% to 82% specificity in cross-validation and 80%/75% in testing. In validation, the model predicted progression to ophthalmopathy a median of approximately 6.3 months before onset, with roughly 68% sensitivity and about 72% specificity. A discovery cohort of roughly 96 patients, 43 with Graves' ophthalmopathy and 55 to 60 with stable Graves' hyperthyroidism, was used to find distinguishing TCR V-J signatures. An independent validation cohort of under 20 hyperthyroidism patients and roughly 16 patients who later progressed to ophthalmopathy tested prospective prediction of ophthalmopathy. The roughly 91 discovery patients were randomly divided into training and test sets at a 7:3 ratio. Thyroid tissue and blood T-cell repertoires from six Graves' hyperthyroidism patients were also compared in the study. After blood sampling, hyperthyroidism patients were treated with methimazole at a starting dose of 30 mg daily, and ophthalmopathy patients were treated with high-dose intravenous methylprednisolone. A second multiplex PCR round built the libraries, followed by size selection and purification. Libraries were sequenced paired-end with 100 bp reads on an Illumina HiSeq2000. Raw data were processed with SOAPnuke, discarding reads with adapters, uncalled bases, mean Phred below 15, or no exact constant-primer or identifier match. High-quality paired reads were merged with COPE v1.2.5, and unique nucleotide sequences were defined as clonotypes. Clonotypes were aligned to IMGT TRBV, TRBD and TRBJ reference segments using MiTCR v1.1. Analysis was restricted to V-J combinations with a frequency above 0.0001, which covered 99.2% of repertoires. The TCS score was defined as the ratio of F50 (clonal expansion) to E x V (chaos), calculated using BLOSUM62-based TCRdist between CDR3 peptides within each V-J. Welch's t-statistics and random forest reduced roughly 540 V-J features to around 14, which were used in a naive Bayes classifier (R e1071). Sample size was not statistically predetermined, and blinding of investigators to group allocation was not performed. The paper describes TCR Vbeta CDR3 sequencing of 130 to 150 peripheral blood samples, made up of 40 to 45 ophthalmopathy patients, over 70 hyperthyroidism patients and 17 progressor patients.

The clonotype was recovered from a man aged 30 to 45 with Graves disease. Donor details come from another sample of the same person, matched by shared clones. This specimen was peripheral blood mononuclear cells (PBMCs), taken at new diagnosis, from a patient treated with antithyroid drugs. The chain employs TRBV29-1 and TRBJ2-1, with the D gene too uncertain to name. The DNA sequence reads TGCAGCGTGGGGTTCCTGGTGGGCTCCTACAATGAGCAGTTCTTC. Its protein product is CSVGFLVGSYNEQFF.